These T cell receptor beta chains were read from a single sample in a study of cytomegalovirus exposure and HLA in healthy donors. The protocol was immunoSEQ multiplex PCR, while the TCRdb copy is restricted to in-frame clones and leaves out a portion. This table has some 180,000 clones, roughly 80% appearing once. Sequencing was done on a sample of PBMCs. The receptors derive from a girl aged 10-17 years in good health and CMV-seropositive. CDR3s leave out the opening cysteine and the closing phenylalanine or tryptophan. D genes are given only for firm matches.

>TRBD1|TRBV2|13
VTTAPGQRYYGYT
>-|TRBV2|13
ASSTTPYSNQPQH
>TRBD1|TRBV6-5|12
ASSWTGASYEQY
>-|TRBV18|12
ASSPRENGYGYT
>-|TRBV19|11
ASSAGRSYEQY
>TRBD1|TRBV11-2|13
ASSPSRDSTHGQY
>-|TRBV6-5|12
ASSYSTDNYGYT
>TRBD1|TRBV19|12
ASSILAGGETQY
>-|TRBV6-5|13
ASSRTGNLPYEQY
>-|TRBV28|9
ASSYGGRLF
>TRBD2|TRBV6-5|13
ASSYSRGRVDEQY
>TRBD1|TRBV12-5|10
ASARGLNEQY
>-|TRBV27|12
ASSPTASNYGYT
>TRBD2|TRBV7-2|15
ASSFPVVSSGRNEQF
>-|TRBV7-8|12
ASRRTGSNTEAF
>TRBD1|TRBV19|12
ASSIWGQPYGYT
>TRBD1|TRBV5-6|17
ASSRVIWDRERSNTEAF
>TRBD1|TRBV5-4|13
ATELWGTVQETQY
>-|TRBV5-8|11
ASSLENKETQY
>-|TRBV4-1|14
ASSQEPGGLSYEQY
>TRBD1|TRBV25-1|12
ASSDRDRAYGYT
>TRBD1|TRBV4-2|14
ASSQDRQGGGTEAF
>TRBD2|TRBV5-6|13
ASSFPWTSGNEQF